This T cell receptor beta chain was found in a study of shared clonotypes between healthy human individuals. Germline V lookup: CDR1 LNHNV, CDR2 YYDKDF (reference sequence). Deletions cut 3 bases from V and 5 bases from J, with 23 bases between. The length of the CDR3 is 18 residues. Data came from immunoSEQ multiplex PCR; TCRdb stores just in-frame clones and leaves some out. The profile covers approximately 500,000 clones, with around 96% appearing a single time and under 0.06% taken by the ten largest. This TCR was sampled from a young woman in good health. The material sequenced was naive CD4+ T cells sorted from blood. Indicated subset: CD45RA+ positively selected. The chain combines TRBV15 with TRBJ2-4; possibly TRBD1 for D (5 bases). DNA of the CDR3: TGTGCCACCAGCAGCGTAGGTAGGGGCACCGTGCGTGAAAACATTCAGTACTTC. This encodes CATSSVGRGTVRENIQYF. The entire variable domain, with the rest obtained from reference TRBV15 and TRBJ2-4, is as follows: DAMVIQNPRYQVTQFGKPVTLSCSQTLNHNVMYWYQQKSSQAPKLLFHYYDKDFNNEADTPDNFQSRRPNTSFCFLDIRSPGLGDTAMYLCATSSVGRGTVRENIQYFGAGTRLSVL.